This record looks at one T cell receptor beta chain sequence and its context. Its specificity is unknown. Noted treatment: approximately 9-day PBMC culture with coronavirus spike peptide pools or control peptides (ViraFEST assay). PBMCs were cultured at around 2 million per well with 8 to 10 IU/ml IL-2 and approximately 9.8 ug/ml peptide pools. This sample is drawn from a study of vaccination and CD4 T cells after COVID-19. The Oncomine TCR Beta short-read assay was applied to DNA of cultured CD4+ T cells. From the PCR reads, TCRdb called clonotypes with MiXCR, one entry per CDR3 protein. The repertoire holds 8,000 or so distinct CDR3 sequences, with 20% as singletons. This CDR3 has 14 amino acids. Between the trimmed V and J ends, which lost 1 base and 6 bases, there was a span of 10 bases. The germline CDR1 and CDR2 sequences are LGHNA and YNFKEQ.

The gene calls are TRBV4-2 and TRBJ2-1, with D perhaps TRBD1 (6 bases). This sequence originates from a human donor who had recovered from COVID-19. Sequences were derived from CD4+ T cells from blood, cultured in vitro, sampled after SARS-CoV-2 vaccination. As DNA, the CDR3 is TGTGCCAGCAGCCAAGCGGACAGTGGCAATGAGCAGTTCTTC. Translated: CASSQADSGNEQFF.